The 29 T cell receptor beta chains below come from one sample, sequenced in a study of cytomegalovirus exposure and HLA in healthy donors. The PCR used 60 Vbeta and 13 Jbeta primers. Using immunoSEQ multiplex PCR, the repertoire was profiled, and TCRdb retains in-frame clones only, with some absent. The repertoire holds about 140,000 clones, with around 80% as singletons. Sequencing input: PBMCs. The receptor set was obtained from a man aged 35-49 years in good health and CMV-seropositive.

This sequence joins TRBV19 and TRBJ1-5; D is ambiguous. The ends were cut back, 2 bases at V and 4 bases at J, with 9 bases in the middle. Per the germline V gene, CDR1 is LNHDA and CDR2 is SQIVND (reference sequence). The CDR3 extends over 14 amino acids. The CDR3 spells CASSISPTNQPQHF. In DNA form, the CDR3 reads TGTGCCAGTAGTATATCCCCTACTAATCAGCCCCAGCATTTT.

V is TRBV2 and J is TRBJ2-2, with D tentatively TRBD1 (6 bases). The CDR3 extends over 14 amino acids. V dropped 11 bases and J dropped 0 bases, with 13 bases sitting between them. CDR1 and CDR2 from the germline V gene are SNHLY and FYNNEI. CDR3 in DNA: TGTGCCGGACGGACAGTTCCGAACACCGGGGAGCTGTTTTTT. Translated: CAGRTVPNTGELFF.

This chain connects TRBV18 to TRBJ2-1, with 7 bases fitting TRBD1. J lost 4 bases, V lost 6 bases, and 9 bases had no gene match. CDR3 length: 15 residues. The germline CDR1 and CDR2 sequences are KGHSH and LQKENI. The CDR3 spells CASSFATGAYNEQFF. Here the CDR3 DNA reads TGTGCCAGCTCGTTCGCTACAGGGGCTTACAATGAGCAGTTCTTC.

V and J are TRBV7-6 and TRBJ2-1, with 12 bases lining up with TRBD2. CDR1 and CDR2 from the germline V gene are SGHVS and FNYEAQ. Trimming removed 4 bases from V and 4 bases from J; junction bases left unmatched: 5. This CDR3 is built from 16 residues. CDR3 loop: CASSYLAGGRYNEQFF. DNA of the CDR3: TGTGCCAGCAGCTACCTAGCGGGAGGGCGATACAATGAGCAGTTCTTC. Supplemented by reference TRBV7-6 and TRBJ2-1, the full variable domain reads GAGVSQSPRYKVTKRGQDVALRCDPISGHVSLYWYRQALGQGPEFLTYFNYEAQQDKSGLPNDRFSAERPEGSISTLTIQRTEQRDSAMYRCASSYLAGGRYNEQFFGPGTRLTVL.

V usage is TRBV7-3 and J usage is TRBJ2-5, with 14 bases matching TRBD2. After removal of 2 bases from V and 11 bases from J, the junction contained 4 bases not matched to a gene. This CDR3 contains 14 residues. Germline CDR1 and CDR2: SGHTA and FQGTGA. The CDR3 reads CASSLGTSGSQQYF. As DNA, the CDR3 is TGTGCCAGCAGCTTAGGGACTAGCGGGAGTCAGCAGTACTTC.

CDR3 nucleotide sequence: TGTGCCAGCAGCTCAACCTTGGGCGCGAATTTGAATGAAAAACTGTTTTTT. This codes for CASSSTLGANLNEKLFF. This chain joins TRBV7-8 and TRBJ1-4; D remains unclear. Deletions cut 4 bases from V and 5 bases from J, with 20 bases between. Germline loops: CDR1 SGHVS, CDR2 FQNEAQ. The CDR3 is 17 residues long.

The chain recombines TRBV4-2 with TRBJ1-4; 11 bases map to TRBD1. Germline V gene sequence: CDR1 LGHNA, CDR2 YNFKEQ. The CDR3 is 16 amino acids. J gave up 5 bases and V 4 bases, and 6 bases lay outside the gene matches. The CDR3 is CASSPGTGGTNEKLFF. In DNA form, the CDR3 reads TGTGCCAGCAGCCCTGGGACAGGGGGAACGAATGAAAAACTGTTTTTT.

This rearrangement joins TRBV11-2 to TRBJ2-1, with 8 bases identical to TRBD2. The V gene's germline CDR1 is SGHAT and CDR2 FQNNGV. CDR3 length equals 16 residues. Losses at the gene ends were 0 bases for V and 7 bases for J; bases not matched to a gene: 8. CDR3 in DNA: TGTGCCAGCAGCTTAGATCCGGGCGGGAGGCGGAATGAGCAGTTCTTC. Its protein is CASSLDPGGRRNEQFF.

The rearrangement joins TRBV6-6 to TRBJ2-5; D might be TRBD1 (6 bases). The end of the DNA fits TRBJ2-7 better, so the J call may be wrong. Germline assignment: CDR1 MNHNY and CDR2 SVGAGI (reference sequence). There are 13 residues in the CDR3. CDR3 sequence (DNA): TGTGCCAGCAGTTCAGGACAGATCTACGAGCAGTACTTC. This translates into CASSSGQIYEQYF.

The V gene is TRBV19, the J gene TRBJ2-5; 8 bases are a match to TRBD2. The CDR3 sequence is 14 residues long. V gave up 7 bases and J gave up 5 bases; unmatched junction bases: 9. CDR1 and CDR2 (germline): LNHDA, SQIVND (reference sequence). This CDR3 reads CASTPTSAVETQYF. The DNA for the CDR3 is TGTGCCAGTACCCCGACTAGCGCGGTGGAGACCCAGTACTTC.

This clone occurred a few times. This sequence joins TRBV2 and TRBJ2-2; D might be TRBD2 (6 bases). Germline V gives CDR1 SNHLY, CDR2 FYNNEI. V gave up 4 bases and J gave up 6 bases, with 18 bases separating them. CDR3 length: 16 amino acids. The CDR3 nucleotides read TGTGCCAGCAGTGCGTTGGAGGGGTGGAGGGCCGGGGAGCTGTTTTTT. It translates to CASSALEGWRAGELFF.

This chain joins TRBV10-2 and TRBJ2-7; D uncertain. Per the germline V gene, CDR1 is WSHSY and CDR2 is SAAADI. V was cut by 4 bases and J by 1 base, with 11 bases left in between. The CDR3 runs 14 residues. CDR3 amino acids: CASSGGASSYEQYF. CDR3 in DNA: TGCGCCAGCAGTGGTGGAGCTTCGTCCTACGAGCAGTACTTC.

This clone was detected only a few times. This sequence joins TRBV18 and TRBJ1-1, with 7 bases lining up with TRBD1. The CDR3 consists of 14 residues. The junction had 7 bases not matched to a gene; V was cut back by 2 bases and J by 7 bases. Looked up from germline, CDR1 is KGHSH and CDR2 is LQKENI. CDR3 residues: CASSPSTGVLEAFF. For the CDR3, the DNA is TGTGCCAGCTCACCATCAACAGGGGTCCTTGAAGCTTTCTTT. Supplemented by reference TRBV18 and TRBJ1-1, the full variable domain reads NAGVMQNPRHLVRRRGQEARLRCSPMKGHSHVYWYRQLPEEGLKFMVYLQKENIIDESGMPKERFSAEFPKEGPSILRIQQVVRGDSAAYFCASSPSTGVLEAFFGQGTRLTVV.

A remark on this clone: One end of the junction fails to match germline, which may point to a read error. The chain is built from TRBV4-3 and TRBJ2-7; tentative D call: TRBD1 (5 bases). This CDR3 spans 14 amino acids. From germline, CDR1 is LGHNA and CDR2 YSLEER. The CDR3 DNA sequence: TGCGCCAGCAGCCGTAGGGCAGGGTCCTACGAGCAGTATTTC. It specifies CASSRRAGSYEQYF.

Only one count was recorded for this clone. The gene calls are TRBV5-6 and TRBJ2-2; D unclear. The CDR3 contains 14 residues. Trimming took 0 bases from V and 3 from J, leaving 6 bases between them. CDR1 is SGHDT and CDR2 is YYEEEE in the germline V gene. The DNA of the CDR3 is TGTGCCAGCAGCTTGGGGGCTTACACCGGGGAGCTGTTTTTT. It is translated as CASSLGAYTGELFF. The variable domain in full, completed from reference TRBV5-6 and TRBJ2-2, reads DAGVTQSPTHLIKTRGQQVTLRCSPKSGHDTVSWYQQALGQGPQFIFQYYEEEERQRGNFPDRFSGHQFPNYSSELNVNALLLGDSALYLCASSLGAYTGELFFGEGSRLTVL.

This rearrangement joins TRBV5-1 to TRBJ1-3; D gene unclear. The ends were cut back, 4 bases at V and 0 bases at J, with 8 bases in the middle. CDR3 length: 14 residues. The germline V gene has CDR1 SGHRS and CDR2 YFSETQ. CDR3 loop: CASSEGSSGNTIYF. In DNA form, the CDR3 reads TGCGCCAGCAGCGAGGGCAGCTCTGGAAACACCATATATTTT. Full variable domain (remainder filled in from reference TRBV5-1 and TRBJ1-3): KAGVTQTPRYLIKTRGQQVTLSCSPISGHRSVSWYQQTPGQGLQFLFEYFSETQRNKGNFPGRFSGRQFSNSRSEMNVSTLELGDSALYLCASSEGSSGNTIYFGEGSWLTVV.

The chain employs TRBV27 and TRBJ2-1; 9 bases are a match to TRBD2. Trimming cost V 4 bases and J 8 bases; bases outside gene matches: 9. Germline V lookup: CDR1 MNHEY, CDR2 SMNVEV (reference sequence). The CDR3 runs to 15 residues. The chain's CDR3 is CASSSPAGGPDEQFF. CDR3 nucleotides: TGTGCCAGCAGTTCTCCGGCGGGAGGGCCGGATGAGCAGTTCTTC.

V and J are TRBV29-1 and TRBJ1-2, with D perhaps TRBD1 (5 bases). CDR1 is SQVTM, CDR2 ANQGSEA, per germline. V lost 0 bases to trimming and J lost 5 bases, with 16 bases between them. This CDR3 contains 15 residues. The CDR3 region is CSVEDRTAGSYGYTF. DNA of the CDR3: TGCAGCGTTGAAGATCGGACGGCAGGGTCATATGGCTACACCTTC.

This clone has a handful of counts. This rearrangement joins TRBV2 to TRBJ2-1; 8 nucleotides match TRBD2. The CDR3 loop spans 14 amino acids. Germline CDR1 reads SNHLY; CDR2 reads FYNNEI. The V gene end was trimmed by 8 bases and the J gene end by 9 bases; junction bases not matched to a gene: 12. This CDR3 is CASGPGLGAGEQFF. In DNA, the CDR3 is TGTGCCAGCGGACCGGGACTAGGAGCGGGTGAGCAGTTCTTC. Using reference TRBV2 and TRBJ2-1 for the parts outside the CDR3, the full variable domain is EPEVTQTPSHQVTQMGQEVILRCVPISNHLYFYWYRQILGQKVEFLVSFYNNEISEKSEIFDDQFSVERPDGSNFTLKIRSTKLEDSAMYFCASGPGLGAGEQFFGPGTRLTVL.

This rearrangement joins TRBV5-1 to TRBJ1-2, with TRBD1 identical over 7 bases. This CDR3 comprises 14 residues. The J segment lost 8 bases and the V segment lost 4 bases, leaving 11 bases of the junction unmatched. Germline lookup yields CDR1 SGHRS and CDR2 YFSETQ. This CDR3 is CASSPPGTVRGYTF. The CDR3 DNA follows: TGCGCCAGCAGCCCCCCCGGGACAGTGAGGGGCTACACCTTC.

CDR3 in DNA: TGTGCCAGCAGTTTATTAGGGACAGGGTTTAGAGATACGCAGTATTTT. Encoded protein: CASSLLGTGFRDTQYF. The rearrangement uses TRBV28 and TRBJ2-3; 9 bases agree with TRBD1. Germline lookup yields CDR1 MDHEN and CDR2 SYDVKM. This CDR3 spans 16 amino acids. Trimming cost V 1 base and J 5 bases; bases outside gene matches: 7.

This chain links TRBV19 with TRBJ1-5; a weak D match, TRBD1 (6 bases). CDR1 LNHDA and CDR2 SQIVND come from the germline V gene (reference sequence). The CDR3 contains 13 residues. V was cut by 5 bases and J by 9 bases, with 14 bases left in between. The CDR3 sequence: CASSWDTAGPQHF. DNA for the CDR3: TGTGCCAGTAGTTGGGACACCGCGGGGCCCCAGCATTTT. Full variable domain (remainder filled in from reference TRBV19 and TRBJ1-5): DGGITQSPKYLFRKEGQNVTLSCEQNLNHDAMYWYRQDPGQGLRLIYYSQIVNDFQKGDIAEGYSVSREKKESFPLTVTSAQKNPTAFYLCASSWDTAGPQHFGDGTRLSIL.

The chain carries TRBV7-9 and TRBJ2-2; D is unresolved. V lost 6 bases and J 10 bases, leaving 12 bases between the germline ends. In germline, CDR1 is SEHNR, CDR2 FQNEAQ (reference sequence). This CDR3 is built from 12 residues. In nucleotides, the CDR3 is TGTGCCAGCAGTCTCACATATGCGGAGCTGTTTTTT. It is translated as CASSLTYAELFF.

V gene TRBV7-9 combines with J gene TRBJ1-2, with 7 bases matching TRBD1. V shed 5 bases, J shed 4 bases, and the junction held 10 bases outside the gene matches. CDR1 and CDR2 (germline): SEHNR, FQNEAQ (reference sequence). The CDR3 has 15 residues. CDR3 nucleotide sequence: TGTGCCAGCAGCGTGCCGGGACAGCCTTTCTATGGCTACACCTTC. Translating gives CASSVPGQPFYGYTF. The full variable domain, in which reference TRBV7-9 and TRBJ1-2 provide the parts outside the CDR3, is DTGVSQNPRHKITKRGQNVTFRCDPISEHNRLYWYRQTLGQGPEFLTYFQNEAQLEKSRLLSDRFSAERPKGSFSTLEIQRTEQGDSAMYLCASSVPGQPFYGYTFGSGTRLTVV.

The rearrangement joins TRBV11-2 to TRBJ2-1; 8 nucleotides match TRBD2. CDR3 size: 14 residues. The V segment lost 8 bases and the J segment 7 bases; nucleotides outside the gene matches: 10. Germline CDR1 and CDR2: SGHAT and FQNNGV. Written as DNA, the CDR3 is TGTGCCAGCGGAAAGCGGGGGAGTTGGAATGAGCAGTTCTTC. Its translation is CASGKRGSWNEQFF. Complete variable domain (other parts from reference TRBV11-2 and TRBJ2-1): EAGVAQSPRYKIIEKRQSVAFWCNPISGHATLYWYQQILGQGPKLLIQFQNNGVVDDSQLPKDRFSAERLKGVDSTLKIQPAKLEDSAVYLCASGKRGSWNEQFFGPGTRLTVL.

The V call is TRBV7-2, the J call TRBJ1-2, with TRBD1 matching 7 bases. The CDR3 is 17 residues long. The junction had 14 bases not matched to a gene; V was cut back by 1 base and J by 6 bases. The germline V gene encodes CDR1 SGHTA and CDR2 FQGNSA. The CDR3 sequence is CASSLVGGAPPHNGYTF. The CDR3 DNA sequence: TGTGCCAGCAGCTTAGTAGGGGGCGCCCCTCCACATAATGGCTACACCTTC.

The chain recombines TRBV4-2 with TRBJ1-4; the D gene is possibly TRBD1 (5 bases). V was cut by 1 base and J by 4 bases, with 16 bases left in between. CDR3 length: 17 residues. Looked up from germline, CDR1 is LGHNA and CDR2 is YNFKEQ. The CDR3 is CASSQGGTGEFNEKLFF. As DNA, the CDR3 is TGTGCCAGCAGCCAAGGTGGGACGGGGGAATTTAATGAAAAACTGTTTTTT.

This clone turned up a few times. V and J are TRBV5-4 and TRBJ1-1, with D perhaps matching TRBD1 (6 bases). Germline lookup yields CDR1 SGHNT and CDR2 YYREEE (reference sequence). This CDR3 spans 14 amino acids. Trimming left V 2 bases short and J 1 base short, with 9 bases between. The DNA for the CDR3 is TGTGCCAGCAGCTTCAGGGGACCGAACACTGAAGCTTTCTTT. Translation gives CASSFRGPNTEAFF.

This sequence joins TRBV9 and TRBJ1-1; D unclear. CDR3 length: 14 residues. The germline V gene has CDR1 SGDLS and CDR2 YYNGEE. Trimming left V 6 bases short and J 5 bases short, with 17 bases between. In DNA form, the CDR3 reads TGTGCCAGCACCCCTGGAGGAGGGAGTACTGAAGCTTTCTTT. It yields the protein CASTPGGGSTEAFF.